The 8 T cell receptor beta chains below come from one sample, sequenced in a study of cytomegalovirus exposure and HLA in healthy donors (dated by TCRdb to about 2017). The method behind the library was the immunoSEQ multiplex PCR assay. For the multiplex PCR, a mixture combining 60 forward primers for TCR Vbeta segments and 13 reverse primers for TCR Jbeta segments was used. In its TCRdb copy, this immuneACCESS table keeps in-frame sequences only and misses some clones. Where compared with another copy, unresolved V genes explain less than half of these, and the others have no known cause. This sample is represented by 150,000 or so clones; over 65% of them were singletons. The ten largest clonotypes hold over 2.5% of the sample. What was sequenced was PBMCs. Receptors originate from a man aged 35 to 55 in good health and CMV-seropositive.

The chain combines TRBV4-2 with TRBJ2-2; perhaps TRBD2 as D (6 bases). V lost 1 base, J lost 5 bases, and 11 bases lay in between. CDR3 length: 15 residues. Germline CDR1 LGHNA, CDR2 YNFKEQ. CDR3 nucleotide sequence: TGTGCCAGCAGCCAAGTAACTAGCTGGACCGGGGAGCTGTTTTTT. Translation gives CASSQVTSWTGELFF.

CDR3 in DNA: TGCGCCAGCAGCTTGGGCGACAGGGGGAACGAGCAGTACTTC. It codes for CASSLGDRGNEQYF. The rearrangement links TRBV5-1 to TRBJ2-7; 9 nucleotides agree with TRBD1. CDR3 size: 14 residues. Germline CDR1 and CDR2: SGHRS and YFSETQ. Losses at the gene ends were 0 bases for V and 5 bases for J; bases not matched to a gene: 3.

The chain combines TRBV6-1 with TRBJ2-7; 11 bases are a match to TRBD2. The CDR3 covers 15 residues. Germline V gives CDR1 MNHNS, CDR2 SASEGT. Trimming removed 9 bases from V and 5 bases from J; junction bases left unmatched: 12. DNA of the CDR3: TGTGCCAGTCAATCCTATAGCGGGAGGGTCGACGAGCAGTACTTC. It is translated as CASQSYSGRVDEQYF.

This clone was counted once. The V call is TRBV18, the J call TRBJ2-7; the match to TRBD1 covers 7 bases. Looked up from germline, CDR1 is KGHSH and CDR2 is LQKENI. CDR3 length equals 16 residues. The ends lost 0 bases at V and 1 base at J; junction bases unmatched: 6. The CDR3 DNA reads TGTGCCAGCTCACCACCGCTACGACAGGGTTCCTACGAGCAGTACTTC. Residues: CASSPPLRQGSYEQYF. The full variable domain, with the rest looked up from reference TRBV18 and TRBJ2-7, is NAGVMQNPRHLVRRRGQEARLRCSPMKGHSHVYWYRQLPEEGLKFMVYLQKENIIDESGMPKERFSAEFPKEGPSILRIQQVVRGDSAAYFCASSPPLRQGSYEQYFGPGTRLTVT.

The chain combines TRBV28 with TRBJ1-4; TRBD1 matches 9 bases. Per the germline V gene, CDR1 is MDHEN and CDR2 is SYDVKM. The CDR3 covers 15 residues. J lost 8 bases, V lost 0 bases, and 4 bases had no gene match. The CDR3, as DNA: TGTGCCAGCAGTTTATGGACAGGGGGAAAGGAAAAACTGTTTTTT. Its protein product is CASSLWTGGKEKLFF.

This chain connects TRBV29-1 to TRBJ2-3, with D maybe TRBD2 (5 bases). This CDR3 is built from 14 residues. Germline CDR1 reads SQVTM; CDR2 reads ANQGSEA. Trimming removed 2 bases at V and 2 bases at J, with 11 bases between. In DNA form, the CDR3 reads TGCAGCGTTGAATCGGGATATTCCACAGATACGCAGTATTTT. Amino acid sequence: CSVESGYSTDTQYF.

This chain uses TRBV5-1 with TRBJ2-5; 14 nucleotides align to TRBD2. CDR1 and CDR2 (germline): SGHRS, YFSETQ. CDR3 length equals 17 residues. V shed 4 bases, J shed 4 bases, and the junction held 9 bases outside the gene matches. The CDR3 sequence is CASSLTSGRARVETQYF. The CDR3 DNA reads as TGCGCCAGCAGCCTGACTAGCGGGAGGGCCAGGGTAGAGACCCAGTACTTC.

The V call is TRBV18, the J call TRBJ2-5; 8 bases map to TRBD1. The J segment lost 3 bases and the V segment lost 3 bases, leaving 6 bases of the junction unmatched. This CDR3 has 15 residues. In germline, CDR1 is KGHSH, CDR2 LQKENI. The CDR3 is CASSPWDRLEETQYF. CDR3 DNA: TGTGCCAGCTCACCGTGGGACAGGCTAGAAGAGACCCAGTACTTC.